This T cell receptor (beta chain) was identified in a study of Graves' ophthalmopathy and Graves' hyperthyroidism. Amplification from RNA transcripts yielded the TCR beta CDR3 regions. The first-round RT-PCR employed HTBI primers together with the Qiagen OneStep RT-PCR kit. A multiplex PCR was then performed as the second round. TCRdb re-derived calls from the multiplex PCR reads in MiXCR, one entry per CDR3 protein. The sample contains a few hundred thousand distinct CDR3 sequences, under 45% of which appear only once. Recruitment covered hyperthyroidism patients aged 18 to 65 whose new diagnosis was of under 2 months' duration. Sequenced: peripheral blood or thyroid tissue (not recorded which). The sequence was collected from an adult man with Graves' hyperthyroidism.

CDR3 DNA sequence: TGTGCCAGCAGCTTGTCCGAGGAGAACTATGGCTACACCTTC. Its translation is CASSLSEENYGYTF. V gene TRBV7-9 combines with J gene TRBJ1-2; D remains ambiguous. CDR3 length equals 14 residues. V lost 3 bases and J 2 bases, leaving 10 bases between the germline ends. CDR1 is SEHNR and CDR2 is FQNEAQ in the germline V gene (reference sequence).